A selection of T cell receptor beta chains follows, all from one sample in a study of T cells in Graves' hyperthyroidism and ophthalmopathy. A single record per CDR3 protein comes from TCRdb applying MiXCR to the multiplex PCR reads. The sample shows approximately 510,000 distinct CDR3 sequences, roughly 45% of them seen only once. Sequenced material: peripheral blood or thyroid tissue (not recorded which). The receptors here all came from an adult woman with Graves' disease, either hyperthyroidism or ophthalmopathy (not recorded which). The CDR3 runs from the conserved cysteine through the conserved F or W. A D gene is named only where the DNA matches it firmly. Clone size is not always given. Where it is, it says once, few, many or a class for expanded clones.

clone_size	j_call	d_call	v_call	cdr3_aa	cdr3_nt
NA	TRBJ2-2	NA	TRBV5-1	CASSLTLSGELFF	TGCGCCAGCAGCTTAACGCTTTCCGGGGAGCTGTTTTTT
NA	TRBJ2-7	NA	TRBV6-5	CASSSPGEGNYEQYF	TGTGCCAGCAGTTCACCGGGGGAAGGGAACTACGAGCAGTACTTC
few	TRBJ2-7	NA	TRBV7-3	CASSLRGGRNYEQYF	TGTGCCAGCAGCTTACGAGGCGGGCGCAACTACGAGCAGTACTTC
NA	TRBJ2-7	NA	TRBV7-9	CASSLERRENYEQYF	TGTGCCAGCAGCCTTGAGAGGCGGGAAAACTACGAGCAGTACTTC
many	TRBJ1-3	NA	TRBV7-2	CASSPQGVAGNTIYF	TGTGCCAGCAGCCCACAGGGAGTCGCTGGAAACACCATATATTTT
many	TRBJ2-5	NA	TRBV5-5	CASSTGLGETQYF	TGTGCCAGCAGTACGGGTCTGGGAGAGACCCAGTACTTC
many	TRBJ1-2	NA	TRBV4-2	CASRLNYGYTF	TGTGCCAGCAGACTAAACTATGGCTACACCTTC
NA	TRBJ2-1	NA	TRBV7-2	CASSLVRGNQFF	TGTGCCAGCAGCTTAGTTCGCGGAAACCAGTTCTTC
NA	TRBJ2-6	TRBD2	TRBV11-2	CAVSRGGYSGANVLTF	TGTGCCGTGTCACGGGGGGGTTACTCTGGGGCCAACGTCCTGACTTTC
few	TRBJ1-2	TRBD1	TRBV10-3	CAISLKQTGDDGYTF	TGTGCCATCAGTTTAAAGCAGACAGGGGACGATGGCTACACCTTC
many	TRBJ2-7	NA	TRBV2	CASRQNSDEQYF	TGTGCCTCCCGCCAGAATTCCGACGAGCAGTACTTC
NA	TRBJ2-3	NA	TRBV5-1	CASSFAQMSTDTQYF	TGCGCCAGCAGCTTTGCCCAGATGAGCACAGATACGCAGTATTTT
few	TRBJ2-7	NA	TRBV7-6	CASSLAPQGLRLYEQYF	TGTGCCAGCAGCTTAGCCCCGCAGGGGTTAAGACTCTACGAGCAGTACTTC
NA	TRBJ2-2	TRBD2	TRBV3-1	CASSQDDGRDTGELFF	TGTGCCAGCAGCCAAGATGACGGGAGGGATACCGGGGAGCTGTTTTTT
NA	TRBJ1-1	NA	TRBV29-1	CSVGGTSTEAFF	TGCAGCGTTGGTGGGACGAGCACTGAAGCTTTCTTT
NA	TRBJ1-5	TRBD1	TRBV19	CASSTSGTVLYSNQPQHF	TGTGCCAGTAGTACATCCGGGACAGTACTGTATAGCAATCAGCCCCAGCATTTT
NA	TRBJ2-2	NA	TRBV11-2	CASSGLRGTGELFF	TGTGCCAGCAGCGGACTGAGGGGTACCGGGGAGCTGTTTTTT
NA	TRBJ2-6	NA	TRBV10-3	CAISEGSRTGANVLTF	TGTGCCATCAGTGAAGGGTCCAGGACTGGGGCCAACGTCCTGACTTTC
NA	TRBJ1-4	NA	TRBV7-9	CASSHYANEKLFF	TGTGCCAGCAGCCATTACGCTAATGAAAAACTGTTTTTT
NA	TRBJ2-3	NA	TRBV2	CASSRVGSTDTQYF	TGTGCCAGCAGCAGGGTAGGAAGCACAGATACGCAGTATTTT
many	TRBJ2-5	NA	TRBV28	CASSDGGRETQYF	TGTGCCAGCAGTGACGGGGGGCGGGAGACCCAGTACTTC
few	TRBJ1-6	NA	TRBV19	CASSTRTRDNSPLHF	TGTGCCAGTAGTACGAGGACAAGAGATAATTCACCCCTCCACTTT
many	TRBJ2-5	NA	TRBV9	CASSPQGGLPQETQYF	TGTGCCAGCAGCCCCCAGGGAGGACTCCCTCAAGAGACCCAGTACTTC
NA	TRBJ1-1	NA	TRBV7-9	CASSPPGTIAEAFF	TGTGCCAGCAGCCCTCCCGGGACGATCGCTGAAGCTTTCTTT
NA	TRBJ2-7	NA	TRBV12-3/TRBV12-4	CASSLFSTGFSYEQYF	TGTGCCAGCAGTTTATTTAGTACGGGCTTCTCCTACGAGCAGTACTTC
few	TRBJ2-5	NA	TRBV20-1	CSARVVQTQYF	TGCAGTGCTAGAGTGGTGCAGACCCAGTACTTC